This T cell receptor beta chain was captured by sequencing in a study of siplizumab effects on memory and regulatory T cells. Whole-study results and caveats: The study found that mappable alloreactive CD4+ clones averaged roughly 69% Treg-derived with siplizumab and 25% to 30% in controls.

Per individual sample, about 100,000 TCR templates were assayed. Libraries were prepared by immunoSEQ multiplex PCR; TCRdb keeps only in-frame clonotypes and omits some of them. This table holds over 100,000 clones, roughly 92% found once. With regard to this clone: Its antigen is unknown.

The CDR3 sequence is 14 residues long. J gave up 6 bases and V 5 bases, and 6 bases lay outside the gene matches. Per germline, CDR1 GTSNPN and CDR2 SVGIG (reference sequence). This sequence was found in a human donor in good health. The V gene is TRBV30, the J gene TRBJ1-6, with 8 bases aligning to TRBD1. The material sequenced was CD4+ T cells sorted from blood. CDR3 bases: TGTGCCTGGGCTACAGGACAGGGTAATTCACCCCTCCACTTT. This sequence encodes CAWATGQGNSPLHF.